The 15 T cell receptor beta chains presented below share a single source sample, sequenced in a study of T-cell memory formation after mild COVID-19. TCRdb re-called the 5' RACE reads with MiXCR, one entry per CDR3 protein. The sample contains about 400,000 distinct CDR3 sequences, around a quarter of which appear only once. Sequencing was carried out using PBMCs or a T cell subset sorted from them (not recorded which). The receptor set was obtained from an adult woman who had mild COVID-19 (a few samples of this study predate the infection). Cell type and time point are not known.

This clonotype showed up just a few times. This chain links TRBV4-1 with TRBJ1-2; D may be TRBD1 (6 bases). The V and J ends lost 4 bases and 7 bases respectively, with 19 bases between them. Germline-derived CDR1 and CDR2 are MGHRA and YSYEKL. The CDR3 runs 15 residues. CDR3 region: CASSPRRTGLSGYTF. CDR3 bases: TGCGCCAGCAGCCCCCGCCGAACAGGGTTGTCTGGCTACACCTTC.

Many counts were recorded for this clonotype. The rearrangement uses TRBV7-9 and TRBJ2-1; D is ambiguous. The V gene's germline CDR1 is SEHNR and CDR2 FQNEAQ (reference sequence). The V and J ends lost 5 bases and 5 bases respectively, with 7 bases between them. The CDR3 runs to 12 residues. The CDR3 protein is CASSQDHNEQFF. The CDR3 nucleotides read TGTGCCAGCAGCCAGGATCACAATGAGCAGTTCTTC. Complete variable domain (other parts from reference TRBV7-9 and TRBJ2-1): DTGVSQNPRHKITKRGQNVTFRCDPISEHNRLYWYRQTLGQGPEFLTYFQNEAQLEKSRLLSDRFSAERPKGSFSTLEIQRTEQGDSAMYLCASSQDHNEQFFGPGTRLTVL.

This sequence joins TRBV7-9 and TRBJ2-1; the D is unclear. CDR3 length: 11 amino acids. The germline V gene has CDR1 SEHNR and CDR2 FQNEAQ (reference sequence). The V gene lost 5 bases and the J gene lost 15 bases, with 14 bases spanning the gap. CDR3 coding DNA: TGTGCCAGCAGCACACAAGGACCCCCGTTCTTC. Its protein product is CASSTQGPPFF. The full variable domain, with the rest looked up from reference TRBV7-9 and TRBJ2-1, is DTGVSQNPRHKITKRGQNVTFRCDPISEHNRLYWYRQTLGQGPEFLTYFQNEAQLEKSRLLSDRFSAERPKGSFSTLEIQRTEQGDSAMYLCASSTQGPPFFGPGTRLTVL.

V is TRBV7-9 and J is TRBJ1-2; no reliable D call. This CDR3 is built from 14 residues. CDR1 is SEHNR, CDR2 FQNEAQ, per germline (reference sequence). V was shortened by 8 bases and J by 4 bases, with 17 bases between the two germline ends. The chain's CDR3 is CASPNVGASYGYTF. The CDR3 DNA follows: TGTGCCAGCCCGAACGTAGGTGCCAGCTATGGCTACACCTTC.

The genes are TRBV24-1 and TRBJ2-7; possible D gene TRBD2, 5 bases. Germline V gene lookup returns CDR1 KGHDR and CDR2 SFDVKD. The CDR3 is 12 amino acids. V was shortened by 2 bases and J by 9 bases, with 10 bases between the two germline ends. The CDR3 region has the DNA TGTGCCACCAGTGATTCCGGGATCGCGCAGTACTTC. Residues: CATSDSGIAQYF.

This clonotype was seen a few times. This chain links TRBV12-3 or TRBV12-4 with TRBJ2-4; D call uncertain. Trimming cost V 1 base and J 0 bases, with 7 bases left between them. CDR3 length equals 15 residues. The chain's CDR3 is CASSLDGLAKNIQYF. CDR3 DNA sequence: TGTGCCAGCAGTTTAGACGGTTTAGCCAAAAACATTCAGTACTTC.

This clonotype was recorded a few times. V and J are TRBV29-1 and TRBJ2-7; 12 bases fit TRBD2. V trimming: 5 bases; J trimming: 4 bases; junction bases outside the gene matches: 6. Germline CDR1 SQVTM, CDR2 ANQGSEA. This CDR3 is 14 amino acids long. DNA of the CDR3: TGCAGCGTTTCACTAGCGGGAGGACCTTACGAGCAGTACTTC. Translated, it gives CSVSLAGGPYEQYF.

There are a few counts of this clonotype. The chain couples TRBV12-3 or TRBV12-4 to TRBJ2-1; 15 bases line up with TRBD2. This CDR3 comprises 21 residues. Trimming took 6 bases from V and 0 from J; bases not matched to a gene: 15. CDR3 sequence reads: CASRPGLAGGRRFSSYNEQFF. For the CDR3, the DNA is TGTGCCAGCAGGCCGGGACTAGCGGGAGGCCGCCGATTCAGCTCCTACAATGAGCAGTTCTTC.

This clonotype was picked up many times. This chain connects TRBV4-2 to TRBJ2-2, with TRBD2 as a possible D gene (6 bases). V shed 2 bases and J shed 0 bases, with 10 bases lying between them. The V gene's germline CDR1 is LGHNA and CDR2 YNFKEQ. The CDR3 has 16 amino acids. CDR3 region: CASSQSRGANTGELFF. The CDR3 coding sequence is TGTGCCAGCAGCCAATCGCGGGGCGCGAACACCGGGGAGCTGTTTTTT.

This clonotype turned up a few times. The rearrangement links TRBV9 to TRBJ2-7, with TRBD1 identical over 9 bases. The length of the CDR3 is 14 residues. The V and J ends lost 4 bases and 6 bases, in that order; junction bases with no gene match: 8. The V gene's germline CDR1 is SGDLS and CDR2 YYNGEE. The CDR3 nucleotides are TGTGCCAGCAGCCCGGACAGGGGTCCCCCCGAGCAGTACTTC. This gives the protein CASSPDRGPPEQYF.

This clonotype was seen a handful of times. The rearrangement links TRBV10-3 to TRBJ1-2; no clear D. This CDR3 region has 13 residues. Trimming stripped 6 bases from V and 5 bases from J, with 13 bases between. Germline lookup yields CDR1 ENHRY and CDR2 SYGVKD. The CDR3 nucleotides read TGTGCCATCAGGGAAACTGGCCAGTATGGCTACACCTTC. It encodes CAIRETGQYGYTF.

The rearrangement uses TRBV6-2 or TRBV6-3 and TRBJ1-2; possible D gene TRBD1, 6 bases. Trimming left V 4 bases short and J 2 bases short, with 14 bases between. The CDR3 covers 15 residues. CDR1 and CDR2 (germline): MNHEY, SVGEGT. CDR3 DNA: TGTGCCAGCAGTTCCCGCTGGGACACAAACTATGGCTACACCTTC. Amino acids: CASSSRWDTNYGYTF.

The chain uses TRBV29-1 and TRBJ1-2, with a possible D match to TRBD1 (6 bases). The V gene lost 5 bases and the J gene lost 5 bases, with 18 bases spanning the gap. Germline CDR1 and CDR2: SQVTM and ANQGSEA. This CDR3 is built from 14 residues. The CDR3 DNA reads as TGCAGCGTTCAAGGGGGGACGGACCCATATGGCTACACCTTC. It translates to CSVQGGTDPYGYTF.

This rearrangement joins TRBV19 to TRBJ2-3, with unresolved D. V was cut by 3 bases and J by 2 bases, with 15 bases left in between. This CDR3 is 16 amino acids long. Germline CDR1 reads LNHDA; CDR2 reads SQIVND (reference sequence). The CDR3 nucleotides read TGTGCCAGTAGTATGAAGGAGTGGGGTATCACAGATACGCAGTATTTT. It specifies CASSMKEWGITDTQYF.

This clonotype was seen more than once but under ten times. The chain carries TRBV5-5 and TRBJ1-1, with 8 bases aligning to TRBD1. Germline CDR1 and CDR2: SGHKS and YYEKEE (reference sequence). The CDR3 contains 15 residues. V lost 5 bases and J lost 1; bases outside the gene matches: 7. Written as DNA, the CDR3 is TGTGCCAGCAGATGGGGACAGGCCAGGAACACTGAAGCTTTCTTT. This translates into CASRWGQARNTEAFF.